Presented here are 21 T cell receptor beta chains from one specimen sequenced in a study of blood T cell repertoires in COVID-19. The repertoire was sequenced with immunoSEQ multiplex PCR; TCRdb's copy has only in-frame clones and lacks some. The top ten clones hold approximately 9% of a sample with approximately 250,000 clones, approximately 84% of them seen once. Source material: peripheral blood. Receptors were obtained from a human donor in a cohort sampled during active COVID-19.

The chain carries TRBV9 and TRBJ2-7; 8 nucleotides match TRBD2. Trimming cost V 1 base and J 3 bases; bases outside gene matches: 6. The germline gives CDR1 SGDLS, CDR2 YYNGEE. The CDR3 runs to 15 residues. CDR3 in amino acids: CASSVTASGFYEQYF. In nucleotides, the CDR3 is TGTGCCAGCAGCGTAACCGCTAGCGGGTTCTACGAGCAGTACTTC.

The CDR3, as DNA: TGTGCCAGCACCAGGACAGGGAACGAGCAGTACTTC. Its translation is CASTRTGNEQYF. This chain uses TRBV11-2 with TRBJ2-7; TRBD1 matches at 8 bases. Germline CDR1 and CDR2: SGHAT and FQNNGV. This CDR3 contains 12 residues. The trim removed 7 bases at V and 5 bases at J, leaving 4 bases unmatched.

This clone has just a few counts. This chain connects TRBV5-6 to TRBJ1-1; TRBD1 is a possible D gene (5 bases). Germline loops: CDR1 SGHDT, CDR2 YYEEEE. Trimming removed 1 base at V and 3 bases at J, with 10 bases between. This CDR3 has 14 residues. CDR3 DNA: TGTGCCAGCAGCTTGCGGGGGAGGTACACTGAAGCTTTCTTT. This codes for CASSLRGRYTEAFF.

The chain recombines TRBV11-3 with TRBJ2-6, with a possible D match to TRBD1 (6 bases). The germline V and J ends were trimmed by 5 bases and 2 bases, with 16 bases remaining between them. The length of the CDR3 is 17 residues. Germline V gene lookup returns CDR1 SGHNT and CDR2 YENEEA. The CDR3 DNA reads as TGTGCCAGCAGCCCGGGCCCCAGGGGAACTGGGGCCAACGTCCTGACTTTC. As protein: CASSPGPRGTGANVLTF. The full variable domain, rest sourced from reference TRBV11-3 and TRBJ2-6, is EAGVVQSPRYKIIEKKQPVAFWCNPISGHNTLYWYLQNLGQGPELLIRYENEEAVDDSQLPKDRFSAERLKGVDSTLKIQPAELGDSAVYLCASSPGPRGTGANVLTFGAGSRLTVL.

The chain is built from TRBV19 and TRBJ2-5; 9 bases line up with TRBD2. The V and J ends lost 6 bases and 4 bases, in that order; junction bases with no gene match: 6. CDR3 size: 14 residues. CDR1 and CDR2 (germline): LNHDA, SQIVND (reference sequence). Written as DNA, the CDR3 is TGTGCCAGTAGGGGTAGCGGGAGAGGAGAGACCCAGTACTTC. Encoded protein: CASRGSGRGETQYF.

This clone was counted between two and nine times. This chain links TRBV19 with TRBJ2-7, with 8 bases matching TRBD1. Germline CDR1 reads LNHDA; CDR2 reads SQIVND (reference sequence). J lost 3 bases, V lost 6 bases, and 10 bases had no gene match. This CDR3 is built from 15 residues. The chain's CDR3 is CASRSQGVGVYEQYF. DNA of the CDR3: TGTGCCAGTAGGTCACAGGGGGTTGGGGTCTACGAGCAGTACTTC.

This chain uses TRBV13 with TRBJ1-3, with TRBD1 as a possible D gene (6 bases). The germline gives CDR1 PRHDT, CDR2 FYEKMQ (reference sequence). The CDR3 contains 16 residues. V was trimmed by 4 bases and J by 4 bases, leaving 17 bases between them. Here the CDR3 DNA reads TGTGCCAGCAGCTCATATAGGGGGAAGTCGGGAAACACCATATATTTT. Protein: CASSSYRGKSGNTIYF.

The V call is TRBV4-3, the J call TRBJ1-6; TRBD1 matches 9 bases. V trimming: 2 bases; J trimming: 9 bases; junction bases outside the gene matches: 11. In germline, CDR1 is LGHNA, CDR2 YSLEER. CDR3 size: 17 residues. The CDR3 sequence is CASSQQFRDRVLSPLHF. CDR3 sequence (DNA): TGCGCCAGCAGCCAACAATTCCGGGACAGGGTACTTTCACCCCTCCACTTT.

The chain recombines TRBV14 with TRBJ1-1; possibly TRBD1 for D (6 bases). Germline V gives CDR1 SGHDN, CDR2 FVKESK. V dropped 2 bases and J dropped 5 bases, with 15 bases sitting between them. CDR3 length equals 15 residues. The CDR3: CASSQFGPRGTEAFF. The CDR3, as DNA: TGTGCCAGCAGCCAATTCGGCCCAAGGGGGACTGAAGCTTTCTTT.

The chain is built from TRBV7-2 and TRBJ2-2, with a tentative D call TRBD1 (5 bases). Germline-derived CDR1 and CDR2 are SGHTA and FQGNSA. V was pared by 1 base and J by 5 bases, with 11 bases between. The CDR3 spans 15 residues. The CDR3 coding sequence is TGTGCCAGCAGCTTAGTCGGCAGGGATACCGGGGAGCTGTTTTTT. Amino acids: CASSLVGRDTGELFF.

The chain carries TRBV4-2 and TRBJ2-5, with 13 positions matching TRBD2. Trimming removed 5 bases from V and 5 bases from J; junction bases left unmatched: 8. The CDR3 totals 16 residues. Germline assignment: CDR1 LGHNA and CDR2 YNFKEQ. Here the CDR3 DNA reads TGTGCCAGCAGCTCTCGACTAGCGGGGGGTGGGGAGACCCAGTACTTC. Protein: CASSSRLAGGGETQYF.

The chain carries TRBV6-2 or TRBV6-3 and TRBJ2-5; 8 nucleotides match TRBD1. The CDR3 consists of 18 residues. CDR1 is MNHEY, CDR2 SVGEGT, per germline. Trimming took 5 bases from V and 3 from J; bases not matched to a gene: 17. CDR3 in DNA: TGTGCCAGCAGTCGTCCCCCCTCCCTTGGACAGGGTAAAGAGACCCAGTACTTC. It translates to CASSRPPSLGQGKETQYF.

This clone was picked up a small number of times. The J gene is TRBJ1-1, the V gene TRBV7-3, with D maybe TRBD1 (6 bases). CDR3 length: 13 amino acids. Germline-derived CDR1 and CDR2 are SGHTA and FQGTGA. V dropped 5 bases and J dropped 4 bases, with 11 bases sitting between them. The CDR3, as DNA: TGTGCCAGCAGCCCAAAAGGGGGCACTGAAGCTTTCTTT. Its translation is CASSPKGGTEAFF.

J is TRBJ1-1 and V is TRBV20-1, with 7 nucleotides matching TRBD1. Germline CDR1 DFQATT, CDR2 SNEGSKA (reference sequence). Trimming cost V 3 bases and J 2 bases; bases outside gene matches: 3. The CDR3 length is 13 residues. The CDR3 DNA sequence: TGCAGTGCTAGTAGGGGGCCCAACACTGAAGCTTTCTTT. As protein: CSASRGPNTEAFF.

The genes are TRBV6-1 and TRBJ1-3; TRBD1 is a possible D gene (5 bases). The CDR3 is 15 residues long. Germline V gene sequence: CDR1 MNHNS, CDR2 SASEGT. Deletions cut 2 bases from V and 4 bases from J, with 12 bases between. This CDR3 reads CASSESWGWGNTIYF. CDR3 in DNA: TGTGCCAGCAGTGAATCGTGGGGCTGGGGAAACACCATATATTTT.

V usage is TRBV19 and J usage is TRBJ2-7; D is unresolved. The germline CDR1 and CDR2 sequences are LNHDA and SQIVND (reference sequence). The CDR3 covers 14 residues. V lost 1 base, J lost 3 bases, and 10 bases lay in between. DNA of the CDR3: TGTGCCAGTAGTATAGTAGCTACTGACTACGAGCAGTACTTC. It yields the protein CASSIVATDYEQYF.

This clone has a single count. The CDR3 bases are TGCAGCGTTGGAACAGGGCGAGATACGCAGTATTTT. Residues: CSVGTGRDTQYF. V usage is TRBV29-1 and J usage is TRBJ2-3, with D perhaps TRBD1 (6 bases). V was pared by 4 bases and J by 5 bases, with 10 bases between. The CDR3 is 12 residues long. Germline-derived CDR1 and CDR2 are SQVTM and ANQGSEA.

This clone has more than one count but fewer than ten. This CDR3 reads CASRVRGANTEAFF. In nucleotides, the CDR3 is TGTGCCAGCAGAGTTCGGGGGGCGAACACTGAAGCTTTCTTT. The chain has TRBV28 and TRBJ1-1, with D perhaps TRBD1 (6 bases). The CDR3 runs to 14 residues. Germline CDR1 MDHEN, CDR2 SYDVKM. V was cut by 6 bases and J by 1 base, with 12 bases left in between.

The rearrangement links TRBV5-1 to TRBJ2-3, with D tentatively TRBD1 (6 bases). Germline CDR1 reads SGHRS; CDR2 reads YFSETQ. V lost 6 bases, J lost 5 bases, and 13 bases lay in between. There are 13 residues in the CDR3. DNA of the CDR3: TGCGCCAGCATGCTGGGGGCTGGAGATACGCAGTATTTT. Amino acid sequence: CASMLGAGDTQYF. The whole variable domain, remainder taken from reference TRBV5-1 and TRBJ2-3, is KAGVTQTPRYLIKTRGQQVTLSCSPISGHRSVSWYQQTPGQGLQFLFEYFSETQRNKGNFPGRFSGRQFSNSRSEMNVSTLELGDSALYLCASMLGAGDTQYFGPGTRLTVL.

V and J are TRBV5-1 and TRBJ1-1, with TRBD1 identical over 7 bases. The ends lost 0 bases at V and 7 bases at J; junction bases unmatched: 6. The CDR3 is 14 amino acids. The germline V gene encodes CDR1 SGHRS and CDR2 YFSETQ. CDR3: CASSLAQGVREAFF. CDR3 DNA sequence: TGCGCCAGCAGCTTGGCTCAGGGGGTTCGTGAAGCTTTCTTT.

The chain carries TRBV5-1 and TRBJ1-1, with 7 nucleotides matching TRBD1. Germline V CDR1 and CDR2: SGHRS, YFSETQ. V was clipped by 4 bases and J by 5 bases; unmatched bases: 11. This CDR3 region has 15 residues. CDR3 region: CASSGRDSPPTEAFF. The CDR3 DNA reads as TGCGCCAGCAGCGGAAGGGACAGTCCACCAACTGAAGCTTTCTTT. Full variable domain (remainder filled in from reference TRBV5-1 and TRBJ1-1): KAGVTQTPRYLIKTRGQQVTLSCSPISGHRSVSWYQQTPGQGLQFLFEYFSETQRNKGNFPGRFSGRQFSNSRSEMNVSTLELGDSALYLCASSGRDSPPTEAFFGQGTRLTVV.